These 4 T cell receptor beta chains originate from one sample sequenced in a study of technical replicates of blood from a few donors. Assay: immunoSEQ multiplex PCR; the TCRdb copy retains only in-frame clones and omits some. In the table there are under 85,000 clones, about 97% of which are singletons. The sample taken for sequencing was T cells isolated from PBMCs. The receptors come from a human donor in good health.

This rearrangement joins TRBV2 to TRBJ2-1, with 9 nucleotides matching TRBD2. The length of the CDR3 is 15 residues. Germline CDR1 reads SNHLY; CDR2 reads FYNNEI. Losses at the gene ends were 4 bases for V and 6 bases for J; bases not matched to a gene: 7. DNA of the CDR3: TGTGCCAGCAGTGTACGGCGGGAGGGTCTCAATGAGCAGTTCTTC. Translation: CASSVRREGLNEQFF.

The chain recombines TRBV27 with TRBJ2-3; TRBD1 aligns across 9 bases. J lost 6 bases, V lost 6 bases, and 10 bases had no gene match. The CDR3 sequence is 15 residues long. Germline CDR1 and CDR2: MNHEY and SMNVEV (reference sequence). The CDR3 sequence: CASRPIQGAGDTQYF. CDR3 sequence (DNA): TGTGCCAGCAGACCGATACAGGGGGCTGGTGATACGCAGTATTTT.

The chain has TRBV28 and TRBJ1-2; TRBD1 aligns across 7 bases. The V gene's germline CDR1 is MDHEN and CDR2 SYDVKM. The trim removed 2 bases at V and 2 bases at J, leaving 5 bases unmatched. The CDR3 contains 15 residues. The CDR3 region is CASSLKHRGNYGYTF. CDR3 DNA: TGTGCCAGCAGTTTAAAACACAGGGGAAACTATGGCTACACCTTC.

Regarding this clone: The sample contains more than one DNA sequence encoding this CDR3. This rearrangement joins TRBV20-1 to TRBJ2-5; D ambiguous. Germline V gene data show CDR1 as DFQATT and CDR2 as SNEGSKA (reference sequence). The V gene lost 3 bases and the J gene lost 4 bases, with 6 bases spanning the gap. This CDR3 contains 11 residues. CDR3 in DNA: TGCAGTGCTAGGGTGCGAGAGACCCAGTACTTC. Translation gives CSARVRETQYF.